The 21 T cell receptor beta chains presented below share a single source sample, sequenced in a study of blood T cells in healthy people across ages. The second PCR ran about 6 to 12 cycles with a sample-barcoded 5' primer and J-beta primers. TCRdb re-called the 5' RACE reads through MiXCR, storing one row per CDR3 protein. Counted here are 700,000 to 950,000 distinct CDR3 sequences, roughly two fifths occurring once; the ten biggest clones make up less than 25%. The sample consisted of blood. The source is a woman aged 55 to 70 in good health.

This clonotype was seen a few times. The genes are TRBV1 and TRBJ1-4; TRBD1, the table's D call, lacks a check against the DNA. TRBV1 is a pseudogene. The CDR3 length is 19 residues. The CDR3 region is CTSSQEEVRTDTTNEKLFF. The CDR3 nucleotides are TGCACCAGCAGCCAAGAGGAAGTGCGGACAGACACAACTAATGAAAAACTGTTTTTT.

In DNA form, the CDR3 reads TGTGCCAGCAGCCGGACTAGCGGGACTATCACAGATACGCAGTATTTT. As protein: CASSRTSGTITDTQYF. The chain combines TRBV12-3 or TRBV12-4 with TRBJ2-3; 12 bases match TRBD2. The CDR3 totals 16 residues. V lost 6 bases to trimming and J lost 2 bases; unmatched junction nucleotides: 6.

This chain links TRBV11-2 with TRBJ2-7, with D perhaps TRBD1 or TRBD2 (5 bases each). The J call is uncertain, as TRBJ2-5 better fits the DNA end. The CDR3 has 13 residues. In germline, CDR1 is SGHAT, CDR2 FQNNGV. CDR3 residues: CASSWGWKETQYF. DNA for the CDR3: TGTGCCAGCAGCTGGGGGTGGAAGGAGACCCAGTACTTC.

This clonotype was counted ten times or more. The chain couples TRBV5-6 to TRBJ2-7; TRBD2 might be the D (5 bases). The CDR3 loop spans 16 amino acids. V lost 5 bases, J lost 3 bases, and 21 bases lay in between. The V gene's germline CDR1 is SGHDT and CDR2 YYEEEE. This CDR3 is CASSLTSGMAVYEQYF. CDR3 in DNA: TGTGCCAGCAGTTTAACATCGGGGATGGCGGTCTACGAGCAGTACTTC.

The V and J genes are TRBV30 and TRBJ2-3, with D perhaps assigned TRBD1 or TRBD2 (5 bases each). Trimming shortened V by 5 bases and J by 7 bases, and 16 bases separated the two germline ends. The CDR3 has 13 residues. Looked up from germline, CDR1 is GTSNPN and CDR2 is SVGIG (reference sequence). The DNA of the CDR3 is TGTGCCTGGGGGGACCTTGGTCTAAATACGCAGTATTTT. This sequence encodes CAWGDLGLNTQYF.

This clonotype was picked up a small number of times. This chain connects TRBV6-2 or TRBV6-3 to TRBJ2-1; TRBD1 aligns across 7 bases. CDR1 and CDR2 from the germline V gene are MNHEY and SVGEGT. V lost 4 bases and J lost 4; bases outside the gene matches: 10. This CDR3 is built from 16 residues. DNA for the CDR3: TGTGCCAGCAGTTCCAAGTCAAAGGGGGCTTACAATGAGCAGTTCTTC. Translation: CASSSKSKGAYNEQFF.

The chain employs TRBV29-1 and TRBJ1-2; 7 positions match TRBD1. The CDR3 extends over 13 amino acids. CDR1 SQVTM and CDR2 ANQGSEA come from the germline V gene. Unmatched junction bases numbered 8, after V lost 4 bases and J lost 6 bases. The CDR3 region has the DNA TGCAGCGTTGCGGTCACAGGGGTGGATGGCTACACCTTC. This translates into CSVAVTGVDGYTF.

The rearrangement uses TRBV10-3 and TRBJ2-7; TRBD2 matches at 15 bases. The CDR3 contains 15 residues. After removal of 8 bases from V and 7 bases from J, the junction contained 9 bases not matched to a gene. The germline V gene has CDR1 ENHRY and CDR2 SYGVKD. CDR3 DNA: TGTGCCATCGGGGAGGGACTAGCGGGAGGTTGGGAGCAGTACTTC. Residues: CAIGEGLAGGWEQYF.

V usage is TRBV28 and J usage is TRBJ1-5, with D tentatively TRBD1 (5 bases). The CDR3 contains 14 residues. V gave up 7 bases and J gave up 4 bases, with 14 bases separating them. Germline CDR1 MDHEN, CDR2 SYDVKM. The CDR3 nucleotides are TGTGCCAGCACGGTGGGGGGAAGTAATCAGCCCCAGCATTTT. Protein product: CASTVGGSNQPQHF.

This chain joins TRBV28 and TRBJ2-7, with 7 bases identical to TRBD2. The germline CDR1 and CDR2 sequences are MDHEN and SYDVKM. There are 14 residues in the CDR3. Trimming removed 5 bases from V and 3 bases from J; junction bases left unmatched: 7. The CDR3: CASSRAGDNYEQYF. The CDR3 DNA sequence: TGTGCCAGCAGTAGGGCGGGAGATAACTACGAGCAGTACTTC. The whole variable domain, remainder taken from reference TRBV28 and TRBJ2-7, is DVKVTQSSRYLVKRTGEKVFLECVQDMDHENMFWYRQDPGLGLRLIYFSYDVKMKEKGDIPEGYSVSREKKERFSLILESASTNQTSMYLCASSRAGDNYEQYFGPGTRLTVT.

The chain combines TRBV20-1 with TRBJ2-5; possibly TRBD2 for D (5 bases). The CDR3 extends over 18 amino acids. With 0 bases removed from V and 0 bases from J, the gap between germline ends came to 20 bases. The germline gives CDR1 DFQATT, CDR2 SNEGSKA (reference sequence). The CDR3 region has the DNA TGCAGTGCTAGAGAGTGGGCTAAGCGGACTGCGTACCAAGAGACCCAGTACTTC. It yields the protein CSAREWAKRTAYQETQYF.

In its sample, this clonotype was seen a few times. This chain uses TRBV27 with TRBJ1-5; D is uncertain. The CDR3 extends over 13 amino acids. The germline gives CDR1 MNHEY, CDR2 SMNVEV (reference sequence). Trimming removed 5 bases at V and 9 bases at J, with 14 bases between. CDR3 region: CASSRSGYRPQHF. CDR3 nucleotide sequence: TGTGCCAGCAGTAGATCGGGTTATCGGCCCCAGCATTTT.

J is TRBJ1-1 and V is TRBV6-1; D possibly corresponds to TRBD1 (6 bases). Deletions cut 6 bases from V and 5 bases from J, with 13 bases between. Germline values: CDR1 MNHNS, CDR2 SASEGT. This CDR3 is 13 amino acids long. DNA for the CDR3: TGTGCCAGCAGAGCACAGGGTGCAACTGAAGCTTTCTTT. It translates to CASRAQGATEAFF.

The V call is TRBV7-3, the J call TRBJ1-5; TRBD1 aligns across 10 bases. The CDR3 sequence is 19 residues long. Per germline, CDR1 SGHTA and CDR2 FQGTGA. Trimming cost V 5 bases and J 0 bases; bases outside gene matches: 13. The CDR3 nucleotides are TGTGCCAGCAGCGACGGGGACAGGGGAAGGCACTATAGCAATCAGCCCCAGCATTTT. It specifies CASSDGDRGRHYSNQPQHF.

The V gene is TRBV12-3 or TRBV12-4, the J gene TRBJ2-3, with D possibly matching TRBD2 (5 bases). The CDR3 has 15 amino acids. V was cut by 8 bases and J by 1 base, with 16 bases left in between. Here the CDR3 DNA reads TGTGCCAGCCAACTCACGGGGTACGGCACAGATACGCAGTATTTT. Protein sequence: CASQLTGYGTDTQYF.

J is TRBJ2-5 and V is TRBV12-3 or TRBV12-4; 7 bases line up with TRBD1. J lost 4 bases, V lost 7 bases, and 6 bases had no gene match. CDR3 length equals 13 residues. CDR3: CASTGQVSETQYF. CDR3 bases: TGTGCCAGCACCGGACAGGTTTCAGAGACCCAGTACTTC.

The genes are TRBV29-1 and TRBJ2-3; TRBD2 matches at 7 bases. CDR3 size: 16 residues. V shed 0 bases, J shed 5 bases, and the junction held 11 bases outside the gene matches. The germline V gene encodes CDR1 SQVTM and CDR2 ANQGSEA. The CDR3 is CSVEDYMRESEDTQYF. CDR3 DNA sequence: TGCAGCGTTGAAGATTATATGCGGGAGTCAGAAGATACGCAGTATTTT.

The chain employs TRBV4-3 and TRBJ2-3; 8 bases line up with TRBD2. V dropped 6 bases and J dropped 4; count of bases not matched to a gene: 6. This CDR3 has 14 amino acids. From germline, CDR1 is LGHNA and CDR2 YSLEER. Written as DNA, the CDR3 is TGCGCCAGCAGTAGAGGACTAGCCGCAGATACGCAGTATTTT. This encodes CASSRGLAADTQYF.

J is TRBJ2-2 and V is TRBV7-7, with D possibly being TRBD1 (5 bases). Germline V gene data show CDR1 as SSHAT and CDR2 as FNYEAQ (reference sequence). V lost 6 bases and J 7 bases, leaving 9 bases between the germline ends. The CDR3 covers 12 residues. The chain's CDR3 is CASSYRGGELFF. Here the CDR3 DNA reads TGTGCCAGCAGTTATAGGGGCGGGGAGCTGTTTTTT.

The rearrangement uses TRBV7-9 and TRBJ1-2; D gene uncertain. Germline values: CDR1 SEHNR, CDR2 FQNEAQ (reference sequence). V was trimmed by 4 bases and J by 6 bases, leaving 9 bases between them. CDR3 length equals 12 residues. The CDR3 DNA sequence: TGTGCCAGCAGCTCTCAATCGGATGGCTACACCTTC. Translated, it gives CASSSQSDGYTF.

The genes are TRBV29-1 and TRBJ1-2; D uncertain. Trimming took 2 bases from V and 8 from J, leaving 15 bases between them. The CDR3 has 13 residues. CDR1 is SQVTM and CDR2 is ANQGSEA in the germline V gene. The CDR3 protein is CSVEMGSTGGYTF. The CDR3 DNA reads as TGCAGCGTTGAAATGGGGTCCACGGGCGGCTACACCTTC.